This TCR beta chain comes out of a study of identical twins. A few counts support this clonotype. Its matching antigen is unknown. CDR1 is MNHEY, CDR2 SMNVEV, per germline (reference sequence). Trimming pared 4 bases from V and 8 bases from J, leaving 23 bases between. CDR3 size: 16 residues. Through template switching, a universal primer site was introduced, and the cDNA contained unique molecular identifiers. From the 5' RACE reads, TCRdb called clonotypes with MiXCR, one entry per CDR3 protein. The sample includes roughly 630,000 distinct CDR3 sequences, about 7.6% seen only once; the top ten take around 1.6%. Study-level findings and limits: Out-of-frame alpha sequences common to twins were enriched for low generation probability.

The data also belong to a second study, concerning yellow fever vaccine responses in identical twins.

The TCR originated in a woman aged 18-29 years in good health. The rearrangement uses TRBV27 and TRBJ1-2; maybe TRBD1 (5 bases). Sequencing input: PBMCs. CDR3 sequence reads: CASSSRRQGRALGYTF. For the CDR3, the DNA is TGTGCCAGCAGTTCCCGTCGGCAGGGAAGGGCGTTGGGCTACACCTTC.